These 28 T cell receptor beta chains originate from one sample sequenced in a study of T-cell memory formation after mild COVID-19 (dated by TCRdb to the early 2020s). The method was 5' RACE. This sample was sequenced with an Illumina NovaSeq 6000. In TCRdb, the public reads were trimmed at Q25 with fastp and aligned with MiXCR, with productive beta chains retained. Identical CDR3 protein sequences are pooled into one entry, listed with their most common genes and DNA. The sample table holds about 340,000 distinct CDR3 sequences, of which over 10% were seen once. The biggest ten clones account for about a fifth of the sample. The sequenced sample consisted of PBMCs or a T cell subset sorted from them (not recorded which). Every receptor here comes from a man younger than 35 who had mild COVID-19 (a few samples of this study predate the infection). The sample titles of this study are shuffled in the database, so cell type and time point are left out; the donor was told from shared clones.

This chain connects TRBV4-2 to TRBJ2-5; TRBD2 aligns across 11 bases. This CDR3 spans 17 amino acids. Germline CDR1 is LGHNA and CDR2 is YNFKEQ. Germline trimming cut 3 bases from V and 5 bases from J; bases unmatched to any gene: 11. The CDR3 DNA reads TGTGCCAGCAGCCAGTATACTAGCGGGGGAGGCGCGGAGACCCAGTACTTC. It encodes CASSQYTSGGGAETQYF.

This clonotype has more than one count but fewer than ten. V is TRBV6-2 or TRBV6-3 and J is TRBJ2-7; D is possibly TRBD1 (6 bases). Germline loops: CDR1 MNHEY, CDR2 SVGEGT. Trimming removed 5 bases from V and 9 bases from J, with 14 bases in between. The CDR3 is 12 residues long. Here the CDR3 reads CASSLTGRWQYF. DNA of the CDR3: TGTGCCAGCAGTCTGACAGGTCGGTGGCAGTACTTC.

This clonotype was counted many times. The gene calls are TRBV7-2 and TRBJ2-5, with a possible D match to TRBD2 (6 bases). CDR3 length: 14 amino acids. Germline V gene lookup returns CDR1 SGHTA and CDR2 FQGNSA. Trimming took 4 bases from V and 3 from J, leaving 12 bases between them. As DNA, the CDR3 is TGTGCCAGCAGCTCATACTCGGGAGAAGAGACCCAGTACTTC. It codes for CASSSYSGEETQYF.

Ten or more counts support this clonotype. The chain combines TRBV4-3 with TRBJ2-1, with D hard to call. This CDR3 contains 16 residues. Trimming left V 1 base short and J 2 bases short, with 12 bases between. Germline V gene data show CDR1 as LGHNA and CDR2 as YSLEER. CDR3 sequence: CASSQVWTEAYNEQFF. In DNA, the CDR3 is TGCGCCAGCAGCCAAGTGTGGACGGAAGCCTACAATGAGCAGTTCTTC.

A few counts support this clonotype. This chain joins TRBV13 and TRBJ1-6, with D perhaps matching TRBD1 (6 bases). Germline V gene data show CDR1 as PRHDT and CDR2 as FYEKMQ (reference sequence). This CDR3 has 16 amino acids. V gave up 1 base and J gave up 6 bases, with 13 bases separating them. The CDR3 protein is CASSLAGGFGNSPLHF. CDR3 coding DNA: TGTGCCAGCAGCTTAGCCGGGGGCTTCGGTAATTCACCCCTCCACTTT. The variable domain in full, completed from reference TRBV13 and TRBJ1-6, reads AAGVIQSPRHLIKEKRETATLKCYPIPRHDTVYWYQQGPGQDPQFLISFYEKMQSDKGSIPDRFSAQQFSDYHSELNMSSLELGDSALYFCASSLAGGFGNSPLHFGNGTRLTVT.

A single count supports this clonotype. The chain is built from TRBV9 and TRBJ2-1, with D possibly called TRBD1 or TRBD2 (5 bases each). Near its end, the DNA agrees better with TRBJ2-5, so the J call may be wrong. The CDR3 has 14 residues. CDR1 is SGDLS, CDR2 YYNGEE, per germline. As DNA, the CDR3 is TGTGCCAGCAGCGTAGGGGTAGGGACAGAGACCCAGTACTTC. Encoded protein: CASSVGVGTETQYF.

This clonotype appeared a few times. In nucleotides, the CDR3 is TGTGCCAGCAGCTTATTAGCGGGGAACACTGAAGCTTTCTTT. The encoded protein is CASSLLAGNTEAFF. The V gene is TRBV7-3, the J gene TRBJ1-1; D gene unclear. Germline assignment: CDR1 SGHTA and CDR2 FQGTGA. V shed 2 bases and J shed 1 base, with 8 bases lying between them. The CDR3 has 14 amino acids.

This clonotype was recorded a few times. This sequence joins TRBV7-3 and TRBJ1-1; 7 bases map to TRBD1. CDR1 and CDR2 from the germline V gene are SGHTA and FQGTGA. V lost 5 bases to trimming and J lost 5 bases; unmatched junction nucleotides: 5. This CDR3 region has 13 residues. CDR3 in amino acids: CASSRQGWTEAFF. DNA for the CDR3: TGTGCCAGCAGCCGACAGGGTTGGACTGAAGCTTTCTTT.

This clonotype was counted at least ten times. This rearrangement joins TRBV12-3 or TRBV12-4 to TRBJ1-6, with D unclear. This CDR3 has 15 amino acids. The V end lost 7 bases, the J end lost 7 bases, and 17 bases lay between the germline ends. The CDR3 coding sequence is TGTGCCAGCACCCCATTCGGGGAGTCGAATTCACCCCTCCACTTT. As protein: CASTPFGESNSPLHF.

This clonotype was seen only a few times. The rearrangement uses TRBV6-1 and TRBJ2-7, with D perhaps matching TRBD2 (5 bases). The V end lost 6 bases, the J end lost 5 bases, and 20 bases lay between the germline ends. The CDR3 length is 15 residues. Germline assignment: CDR1 MNHNS and CDR2 SASEGT. CDR3 region: CASRRPGRLIDEQYF. DNA for the CDR3: TGTGCCAGCAGAAGACCGGGAAGATTGATCGACGAGCAGTACTTC.

This sequence joins TRBV6-5 and TRBJ2-1; D remains unclear. From germline, CDR1 is MNHEY and CDR2 SVGAGI. The V end lost 5 bases, the J end lost 6 bases, and 17 bases lay between the germline ends. The CDR3 runs to 15 residues. The CDR3 bases are TGTGCCAGCAGTCAAAAAGGTCCGCCATTCAATGAGCAGTTCTTC. The encoded protein is CASSQKGPPFNEQFF.

The chain combines TRBV5-1 with TRBJ2-3, with D uncertain. V lost 0 bases and J 2 bases, leaving 10 bases between the germline ends. The CDR3 is 15 residues long. Germline CDR1 SGHRS, CDR2 YFSETQ. The CDR3 DNA is TGCGCCAGCAGCTTGGCAGGTTCCTACACAGATACGCAGTATTTT. Residues: CASSLAGSYTDTQYF. Supplemented by reference TRBV5-1 and TRBJ2-3, the full variable domain reads KAGVTQTPRYLIKTRGQQVTLSCSPISGHRSVSWYQQTPGQGLQFLFEYFSETQRNKGNFPGRFSGRQFSNSRSEMNVSTLELGDSALYLCASSLAGSYTDTQYFGPGTRLTVL.

The V and J genes are TRBV5-6 and TRBJ2-7; D perhaps matches TRBD2 (5 bases). Per the germline V gene, CDR1 is SGHDT and CDR2 is YYEEEE. Between the trimmed V and J ends, which lost 0 bases and 0 bases, there was a span of 10 bases. There are 15 residues in the CDR3. The CDR3 spells CASSLVPGSSYEQYF. The CDR3 bases are TGTGCCAGCAGCTTGGTCCCGGGGAGCTCCTACGAGCAGTACTTC.

The chain is built from TRBV4-2 and TRBJ1-6, with TRBD1 identical over 12 bases. This CDR3 has 16 residues. V dropped 5 bases and J dropped 12; count of bases not matched to a gene: 11. CDR1 is LGHNA, CDR2 YNFKEQ, per germline. CDR3 nucleotides: TGTGCCAGCAGCACTAGGGACAGGGGGCGCGACGGACCCCTCCACTTT. As protein: CASSTRDRGRDGPLHF.

V gene TRBV7-8 combines with J gene TRBJ1-5; 7 positions match TRBD1. Germline-derived CDR1 and CDR2 are SGHVS and FQNEAQ. The CDR3 has 15 residues. V lost 4 bases, J lost 11 bases, and 14 bases stayed unmatched. As DNA, the CDR3 is TGTGCCAGCAGCTCCGGGAGGCAGGGGGGGATGACCCAGCATTTT. This sequence encodes CASSSGRQGGMTQHF.

The chain combines TRBV4-3 with TRBJ2-3; 12 nucleotides agree with TRBD2. CDR3 size: 17 residues. Germline V CDR1 and CDR2: LGHNA, YSLEER. The ends lost 1 base at V and 4 bases at J; junction bases unmatched: 6. The CDR3 region is CASSQAFLAGGADTQYF. The CDR3 DNA reads TGCGCCAGCAGCCAAGCTTTCCTAGCGGGGGGGGCAGATACGCAGTATTTT.

In this sample, this clonotype turned up a few times. The V gene is TRBV4-1, the J gene TRBJ1-1; D unclear. Trimming removed 4 bases at V and 1 base at J, with 13 bases between. CDR3 size: 15 residues. Germline values: CDR1 MGHRA, CDR2 YSYEKL. The CDR3 DNA is TGCGCCAGCAGCCGACCTCCGGTGGGGAACACTGAAGCTTTCTTT. Translated: CASSRPPVGNTEAFF.

This clonotype has only a few counts. V usage is TRBV5-1 and J usage is TRBJ2-3; 7 positions match TRBD1. Trimming cost V 3 bases and J 0 bases; bases outside gene matches: 4. There are 15 residues in the CDR3. The germline CDR1 and CDR2 sequences are SGHRS and YFSETQ. The CDR3 protein is CASSWDRSSTDTQYF. The CDR3 DNA is TGCGCCAGCAGCTGGGACAGAAGTAGCACAGATACGCAGTATTTT.

The genes are TRBV20-1 and TRBJ2-2; D not resolved. Per germline, CDR1 DFQATT and CDR2 SNEGSKA (reference sequence). Trimming took 5 bases from V and 0 from J, leaving 7 bases between them. The CDR3 consists of 13 residues. CDR3 DNA sequence: TGCAGTGCTTGGACCACGAACACCGGGGAGCTGTTTTTT. Protein sequence: CSAWTTNTGELFF.

This clonotype has only a few counts. V gene TRBV11-3 combines with J gene TRBJ2-1, with D maybe TRBD2 (5 bases). CDR3 length equals 14 residues. CDR1 and CDR2 (germline): SGHNT, YENEEA. The V end was cut by 0 bases, the J end by 10 bases, with 13 bases between. The CDR3 nucleotides are TGTGCCAGCAGCTTAGATGGTGGAAGGAGGGAGCAGTTCTTC. Its translation: CASSLDGGRREQFF.

This clonotype was found once. The genes are TRBV6-6 and TRBJ2-3, with TRBD1 matching over 9 bases. Germline trimming cut 4 bases from V and 4 bases from J; bases unmatched to any gene: 9. The germline CDR1 and CDR2 sequences are MNHNY and SVGAGI (reference sequence). The CDR3 runs 16 residues. CDR3 nucleotides: TGTGCCAGCAGTTCCTCCGGGACAGGGCTCTCAGATACGCAGTATTTT. It yields the protein CASSSSGTGLSDTQYF.

The sample holds a few counts of this clonotype. This sequence joins TRBV7-3 and TRBJ2-3; 9 nucleotides line up with TRBD1. V was clipped by 1 base and J by 5 bases; unmatched bases: 1. Germline CDR1 and CDR2: SGHTA and FQGTGA. The CDR3 totals 14 residues. CDR3: CASSLRQGGDTQYF. The CDR3 DNA reads TGTGCCAGCAGCTTAAGACAGGGGGGAGATACGCAGTATTTT.

J is TRBJ1-1 and V is TRBV6-5; no reliable D call. Germline V lookup: CDR1 MNHEY, CDR2 SVGAGI. The CDR3 is made up of 15 amino acids. Trimming removed 5 bases at V and 3 bases at J, with 16 bases between. The CDR3 DNA reads as TGTGCCAGCAGTCCCTCACCCGGCCGGGACACTGAAGCTTTCTTT. Its protein is CASSPSPGRDTEAFF.

Only a few counts were recorded for this clonotype. The CDR3 loop is CASSYSRLLGHRGGDEQFF. Here the CDR3 DNA reads TGTGCCAGCAGTTACTCGAGGTTGCTAGGGCACAGGGGAGGGGATGAGCAGTTCTTC. The chain employs TRBV6-6 and TRBJ2-1; possibly TRBD1 or TRBD2 for D (7 bases each). The germline CDR1 and CDR2 sequences are MNHNY and SVGAGI (reference sequence). The CDR3 consists of 19 residues. V was pared by 0 bases and J by 8 bases, with 26 bases between.

This clonotype was seen more than once but under ten times. The gene calls are TRBV4-1 and TRBJ1-4; D not certain. The ends were cut back, 3 bases at V and 12 bases at J, with 8 bases in the middle. Germline loops: CDR1 MGHRA, CDR2 YSYEKL. This CDR3 has 11 residues. The CDR3 sequence: CASSQQQELFF. CDR3 nucleotide sequence: TGCGCCAGCAGCCAGCAACAAGAACTGTTTTTT.

This sequence joins TRBV9 and TRBJ2-3; a possible D gene is TRBD2 (5 bases). Deletions cut 0 bases from V and 1 base from J, with 15 bases between. Germline V lookup: CDR1 SGDLS, CDR2 YYNGEE. There are 17 residues in the CDR3. DNA for the CDR3: TGTGCCAGCAGCGTAGCCCGAGGGCGAGAAGGCACAGATACGCAGTATTTT. It translates to CASSVARGREGTDTQYF.

The chain combines TRBV6-2 or TRBV6-3 with TRBJ2-3; D might be TRBD1 (6 bases). Between the trimmed V and J ends, which lost 10 bases and 8 bases, there was a span of 22 bases. The CDR3 has 14 amino acids. Germline CDR1 MNHEY, CDR2 SVGEGT. This CDR3 is CATDGQQGLGTQYF. As DNA, the CDR3 is TGTGCCACAGACGGACAGCAGGGGCTCGGTACGCAGTATTTT.

This clonotype has ten or more counts. This chain connects TRBV7-2 to TRBJ2-5, with a possible D match to TRBD2 (5 bases). The CDR3 has 15 residues. CDR1 is SGHTA and CDR2 is FQGNSA in the germline V gene. V was shortened by 5 bases and J by 5 bases, with 18 bases between the two germline ends. The CDR3 reads CASSPSGSVVETQYF. The DNA for the CDR3 is TGTGCCAGCAGCCCCTCCGGTAGCGTGGTTGAGACCCAGTACTTC.